The rows below give T cell receptor beta chains drawn from one sample of a study of cytomegalovirus exposure and HLA in healthy donors. TCRdb's table, derived via immunoSEQ multiplex PCR, lists solely in-frame clones and lacks some. The sample holds around 91,000 clones, over 65% seen once. The specimen was PBMCs. The receptors were sampled from a woman aged 40-49 years in good health and CMV-seropositive. CDR3s include the opening cysteine and the closing phenylalanine or tryptophan. Each record gives: clone size, V gene, D gene, J gene, CDR3 protein, CDR3 DNA. The D gene is left open where the match is weak. Clone size is shown for a subset of rows, as once, few, many or a class of expanded clone.

.	TRBV5-6	.	TRBJ1-6	CASRNQGSPLHF	TGTGCCAGCAGGAACCAGGGGTCACCCCTCCACTTT
.	TRBV7-6	TRBD1	TRBJ1-1	CASSLGGTVNTEAFF	TGTGCCAGCAGCTTAGGAGGGACAGTGAACACTGAAGCTTTCTTT
.	TRBV11-2	.	TRBJ2-4	CASSLGDTQNIQYF	TGTGCCAGCAGCTTAGGGGACACCCAAAACATTCAGTACTTC
.	TRBV18	TRBD2	TRBJ2-3	CASSSSSGSSDTQYF	TGTGCCAGCTCATCATCTAGCGGGAGCTCAGATACGCAGTATTTT
.	TRBV7-2	.	TRBJ2-4	CASSLVGIREKNIQYF	TGTGCCAGCAGCTTAGTAGGAATTCGGGAGAAAAACATTCAGTACTTC
.	TRBV2	TRBD1	TRBJ1-5	CASSDGTATYQPQHF	TGTGCCAGCAGTGACGGGACAGCAACTTATCAGCCCCAGCATTTT
.	TRBV4-2	TRBD2	TRBJ2-7	CASSQVLARGSYEQYF	TGTGCCAGCAGCCAGGTACTAGCGCGCGGCTCCTACGAGCAGTACTTC
.	TRBV7-3	.	TRBJ2-7	CASNLSGSSYEQYF	TGTGCCAGCAACCTTTCCGGGAGCTCCTACGAGCAGTACTTC
.	TRBV6-5	TRBD1	TRBJ2-7	CASSRDRTYEQYF	TGTGCCAGCAGCCGGGACAGGACGTACGAGCAGTACTTC
.	TRBV19	TRBD2	TRBJ2-3	CASSIDLVGGPDTQYF	TGTGCCAGTAGTATAGATCTGGTGGGAGGGCCGGATACGCAGTATTTT
.	TRBV28	TRBD2	TRBJ2-1	CASSSIAGGRTDEQFF	TGTGCCAGCAGTTCAATAGCGGGAGGTCGTACGGATGAGCAGTTCTTC
.	TRBV7-6	TRBD2	TRBJ2-7	CASSLGSSGRAGYEQYF	TGTGCCAGCAGCTTAGGGTCTAGCGGGAGGGCGGGCTACGAGCAGTACTTC
once	TRBV11-2	TRBD1	TRBJ1-5	CASSTGTGSNQPQHF	TGTGCCAGCAGCACCGGGACAGGGAGCAATCAGCCCCAGCATTTT
.	TRBV27	TRBD2	TRBJ2-7	CASSLFGGSSYEQYF	TGTGCCAGCAGTTTATTTGGCGGGAGTTCCTACGAGCAGTACTTC
.	TRBV4-1	TRBD1	TRBJ2-7	CASSRSSTGTYEQYF	TGCGCCAGCAGCCGATCGTCGACAGGGACCTACGAGCAGTACTTC
.	TRBV6-1	.	TRBJ2-5	CASSEWDGAGRGLLQETQYF	TGTGCCAGCAGTGAATGGGACGGGGCAGGGAGAGGACTACTCCAAGAGACCCAGTACTTC
.	TRBV27	TRBD2	TRBJ2-5	CASSALAGGPMETQYF	TGTGCCAGCAGTGCCCTAGCGGGAGGGCCGATGGAGACCCAGTACTTC
once	TRBV27	.	TRBJ2-5	CASSLLGTPEEQYF	TGTGCCAGCAGTTTGCTCGGGACTCCCGAAGAGCAGTACTTC
.	TRBV10-3	TRBD1	TRBJ1-2	CAISPGQGNYGYTF	TGTGCCATCAGCCCGGGACAGGGGAACTATGGCTACACCTTC